This entry concerns a single T cell receptor beta chain. Its specificity is not known. Pooling was applied to second doses at about 4 or about 12 weeks. Libraries were prepared by immunoSEQ multiplex PCR; TCRdb keeps only in-frame clonotypes and omits some of them. The sample lists 150,000 to 200,000 clones; 91% were seen once. The entry originates in a study of T cell responses to AZD1222 COVID-19 vaccine. Study results and limitations: Regions 160-218 and 743-854 held dominance among vaccine-associated CD4 TCRs, which spanned spike. Seropositivity was recorded at baseline in only six AZD1222 recipients.

Trimming cost V 1 base and J 4 bases, with 12 bases left between them. From germline, CDR1 is SGHRS and CDR2 YFSETQ. The CDR3 extends over 14 amino acids. Sequenced material: peripheral blood, taken 28 days after the second AZD1222 dose. The rearrangement joins TRBV5-1 to TRBJ2-7, with D possibly TRBD1 on 5 matching bases. This clonotype was sampled from an adult who received the AZD1222 COVID-19 vaccine. In nucleotides, the CDR3 is TGCGCCAGCAGCTTGCAGACAGCCCAATACGAGCAGTACTTC. Amino acid sequence: CASSLQTAQYEQYF.